The clone carrying this T cell receptor beta chain came up once. This sample was included in a study of cytomegalovirus exposure and HLA in healthy donors. Researchers ran the PCR with 60 Vbeta and 13 Jbeta primers. The data were produced by immunoSEQ multiplex PCR, yet TCRdb's version contains in-frame clones alone and is incomplete. Seen here are 110,000 to 150,000 clones, 75% observed once, and the top ten hold 7%. Germline lookup yields CDR1 KGHSH and CDR2 LQKENI. The CDR3 extends over 13 amino acids. Trimming shortened V by 6 bases and J by 4 bases, and 12 bases separated the two germline ends. The rearrangement links TRBV18 to TRBJ2-5, with D maybe TRBD2 (6 bases). The origin of this receptor is a young man in good health and CMV-seronegative. Source material: PBMCs. This chain's CDR3 is CASSPGVGETQYF. The CDR3 DNA reads TGTGCCAGCTCCCCGGGGGTCGGAGAGACCCAGTACTTC.